The present T cell receptor beta chain was sequenced within a study of cytomegalovirus exposure and HLA in healthy donors. Overall study results and limits: The authors enumerated 150 to 200 TCR beta chains as linked to cytomegalovirus. Reportedly, diagnosis of cytomegalovirus status by the classifier showed high specificity and sensitivity.

For this clone: Its specificity is not known.

Germline V CDR1 and CDR2: MNHEY, SMNVEV (reference sequence). The V gene end was trimmed by 4 bases and the J gene end by 6 bases; junction bases not matched to a gene: 9. The CDR3 has 15 amino acids. The table came from immunoSEQ multiplex PCR; TCRdb's copy has only in-frame clones and leaves some out. Of a few hundred thousand clones detected, approximately 86% appear once; the ten largest clones hold roughly 3%. V and J are TRBV27 and TRBJ2-4, with 7 positions matching TRBD1. The sample taken for sequencing was PBMCs. The source of this sequence is a woman aged 18-29 years in good health and CMV-seronegative. CDR3 in DNA: TGTGCCAGCAGTTCCACGGGACAGCCGAGAAACATTCAGTACTTC. It yields the protein CASSSTGQPRNIQYF.